The T cell receptor (beta chain) under discussion was sequenced for a study of control samples from healthy donors and cancer patients. Details on this clone: Sequence at one end of the junction differs from germline and may be a read error.

The CDR3 is 14 amino acids. CDR1 and CDR2 (germline): PRHDT, FYEKMQ (reference sequence). Clones were read by immunoSEQ multiplex PCR, and TCRdb kept only the in-frame ones, dropping some. The table records approximately 150,000 clones, 90% to 95% of them present only once. This TCR was sampled from a man aged 18 to 29 in good health. What was sequenced was blood. The chain carries TRBV13 and TRBJ2-1; tentatively, D is TRBD1 or TRBD2 (5 bases each). The CDR3 DNA reads TGTGCCAGCAGCATAGGGGAGCTATACAATGAGCAGTTCTTC. Protein product: CASSIGELYNEQFF. Variable domain in full (rest from reference TRBV13 and TRBJ2-1): AAGVIQSPRHLIKEKRETATLKCYPIPRHDTVYWYQQGPGQDPQFLISFYEKMQSDKGSIPDRFSAQQFSDYHSELNMSSLELGDSALYFCASSIGELYNEQFFGPGTRLTVL.